The clone carrying this T cell receptor beta chain was seen at least ten times. Its cognate antigen is unknown. TCRdb itself ran the 5' RACE reads through MiXCR, one entry per CDR3 protein. The sample carries some 140,000 distinct CDR3 sequences, about 7% recorded once. The V end was cut by 1 base, the J end by 8 bases, with 11 bases between. Germline CDR1 is SGHDN and CDR2 is FVKESK. This CDR3 has 13 residues. This sample was included in a study of CD8 T cells in ankylosing spondylitis. Overall study findings and caveats: There was a TCR beta motif, made of roughly eight highly homologous variants, that appeared characteristic of ankylosing spondylitis blood.

The J gene is TRBJ1-2, the V gene TRBV14; D remains ambiguous. Material: blood, either unsorted or a sorted T cell fraction (not recorded which). This sequence was found in a female donor with ankylosing spondylitis or in good health (not recorded which). The CDR3 loop reads CASSQVGPFGYTF. The CDR3 DNA sequence: TGTGCCAGCAGCCAAGTCGGACCCTTCGGCTACACCTTC.